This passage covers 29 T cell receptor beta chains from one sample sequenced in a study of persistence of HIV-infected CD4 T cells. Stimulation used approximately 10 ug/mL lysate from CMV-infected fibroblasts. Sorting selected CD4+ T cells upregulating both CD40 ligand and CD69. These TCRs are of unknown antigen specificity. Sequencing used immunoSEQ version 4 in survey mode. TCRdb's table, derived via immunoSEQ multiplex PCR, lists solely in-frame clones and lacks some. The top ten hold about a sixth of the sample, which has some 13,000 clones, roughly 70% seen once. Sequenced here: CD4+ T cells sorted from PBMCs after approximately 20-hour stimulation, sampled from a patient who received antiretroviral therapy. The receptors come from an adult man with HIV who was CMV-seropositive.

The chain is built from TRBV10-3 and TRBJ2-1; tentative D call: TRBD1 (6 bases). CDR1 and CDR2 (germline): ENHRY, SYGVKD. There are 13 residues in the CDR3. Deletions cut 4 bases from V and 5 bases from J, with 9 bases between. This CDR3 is CAISARGDNEQFF. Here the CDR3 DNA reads TGTGCCATCAGTGCCAGGGGAGACAATGAGCAGTTCTTC.

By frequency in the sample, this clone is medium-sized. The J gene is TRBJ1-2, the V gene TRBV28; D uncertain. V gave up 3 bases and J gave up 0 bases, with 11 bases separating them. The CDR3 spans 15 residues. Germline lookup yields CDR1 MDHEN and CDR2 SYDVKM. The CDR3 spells CASSFTLGSNYGYTF. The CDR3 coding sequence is TGTGCCAGCAGTTTCACTTTAGGGTCTAACTATGGCTACACCTTC.

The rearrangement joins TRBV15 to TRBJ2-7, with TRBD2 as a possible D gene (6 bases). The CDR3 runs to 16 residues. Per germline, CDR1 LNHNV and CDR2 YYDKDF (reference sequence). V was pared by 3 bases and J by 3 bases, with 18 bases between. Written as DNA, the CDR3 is TGTGCCACCAGCAGCGATTGGGGGGTCAGTATCTACGAGCAGTACTTC. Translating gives CATSSDWGVSIYEQYF.

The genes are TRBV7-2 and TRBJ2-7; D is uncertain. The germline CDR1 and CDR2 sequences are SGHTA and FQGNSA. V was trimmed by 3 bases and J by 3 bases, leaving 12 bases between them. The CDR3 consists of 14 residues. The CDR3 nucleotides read TGTGCCAGCAGCTTTGGCTACCGAAACTACGAGCAGTACTTC. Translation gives CASSFGYRNYEQYF.

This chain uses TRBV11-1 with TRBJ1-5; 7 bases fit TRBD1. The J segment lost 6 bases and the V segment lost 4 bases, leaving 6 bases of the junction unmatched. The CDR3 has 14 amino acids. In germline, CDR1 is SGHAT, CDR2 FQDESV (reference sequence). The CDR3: CASSSTGAGQPQHF. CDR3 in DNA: TGTGCCAGCAGCTCAACAGGGGCGGGTCAGCCCCAGCATTTT.

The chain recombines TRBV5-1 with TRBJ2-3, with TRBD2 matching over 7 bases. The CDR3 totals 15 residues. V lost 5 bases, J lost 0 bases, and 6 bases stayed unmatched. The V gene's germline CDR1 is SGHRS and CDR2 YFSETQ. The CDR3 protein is CASSLTGGSTDTQYF. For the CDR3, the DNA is TGCGCCAGCAGTTTGACCGGGGGGAGCACAGATACGCAGTATTTT.

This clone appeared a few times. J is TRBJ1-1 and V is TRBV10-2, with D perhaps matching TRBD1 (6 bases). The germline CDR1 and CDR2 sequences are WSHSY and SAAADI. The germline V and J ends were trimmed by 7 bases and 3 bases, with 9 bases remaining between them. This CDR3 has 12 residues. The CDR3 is CASKAGDTEAFF. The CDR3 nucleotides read TGCGCCAGCAAGGCAGGGGACACTGAAGCTTTCTTT.

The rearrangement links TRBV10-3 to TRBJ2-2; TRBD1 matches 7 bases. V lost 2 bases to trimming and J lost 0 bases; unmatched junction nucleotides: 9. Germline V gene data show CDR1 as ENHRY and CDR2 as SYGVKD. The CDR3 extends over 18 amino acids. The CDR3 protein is CAISEPTGSTSNTGELFF. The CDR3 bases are TGTGCCATCAGTGAGCCGACAGGGTCGACATCGAACACCGGGGAGCTGTTTTTT.

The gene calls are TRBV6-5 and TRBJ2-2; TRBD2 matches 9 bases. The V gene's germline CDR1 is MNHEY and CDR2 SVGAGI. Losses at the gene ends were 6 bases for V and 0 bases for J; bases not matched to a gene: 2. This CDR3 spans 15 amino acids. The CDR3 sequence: CASRAGGPNTGELFF. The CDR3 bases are TGTGCCAGCAGAGCGGGAGGCCCGAACACCGGGGAGCTGTTTTTT.

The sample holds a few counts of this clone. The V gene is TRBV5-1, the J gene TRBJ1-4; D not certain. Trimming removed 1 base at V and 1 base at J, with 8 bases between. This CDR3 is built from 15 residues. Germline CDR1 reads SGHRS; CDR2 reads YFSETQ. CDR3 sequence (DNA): TGCGCCAGCAGCTTGTCGATGGTAACTAATGAAAAACTGTTTTTT. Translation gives CASSLSMVTNEKLFF.

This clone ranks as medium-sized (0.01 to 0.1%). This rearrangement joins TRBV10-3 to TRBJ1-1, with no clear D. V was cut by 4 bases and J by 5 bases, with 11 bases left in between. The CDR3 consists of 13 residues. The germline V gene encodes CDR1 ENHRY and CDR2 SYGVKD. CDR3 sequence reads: CAISAGLGTEAFF. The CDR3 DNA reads TGTGCCATCAGTGCAGGATTGGGGACTGAAGCTTTCTTT.

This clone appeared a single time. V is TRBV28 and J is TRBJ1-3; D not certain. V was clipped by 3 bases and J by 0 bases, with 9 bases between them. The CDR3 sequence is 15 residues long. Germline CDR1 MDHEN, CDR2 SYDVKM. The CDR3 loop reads CASSLVSDSGNTIYF. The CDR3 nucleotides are TGTGCCAGCAGTTTGGTCAGCGACTCTGGAAACACCATATATTTT.

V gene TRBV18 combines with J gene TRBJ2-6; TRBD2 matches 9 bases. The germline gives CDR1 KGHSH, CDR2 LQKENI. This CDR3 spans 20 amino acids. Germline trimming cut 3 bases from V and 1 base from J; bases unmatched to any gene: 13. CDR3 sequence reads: CASSPGLAQGFYSGANVLTF. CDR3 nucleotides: TGTGCCAGCTCACCGGGACTAGCCCAAGGGTTCTATTCTGGGGCCAACGTCCTGACTTTC. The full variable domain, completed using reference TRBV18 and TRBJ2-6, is NAGVMQNPRHLVRRRGQEARLRCSPMKGHSHVYWYRQLPEEGLKFMVYLQKENIIDESGMPKERFSAEFPKEGPSILRIQQVVRGDSAAYFCASSPGLAQGFYSGANVLTFGAGSRLTVL.

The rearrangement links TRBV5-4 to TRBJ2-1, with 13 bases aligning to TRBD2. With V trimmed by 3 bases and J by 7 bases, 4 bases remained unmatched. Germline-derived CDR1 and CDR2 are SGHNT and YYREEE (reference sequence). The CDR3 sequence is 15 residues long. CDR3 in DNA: TGTGCCAGCAGCTCTGGACTAGCGGGGGTGAATGAGCAGTTCTTC. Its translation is CASSSGLAGVNEQFF.

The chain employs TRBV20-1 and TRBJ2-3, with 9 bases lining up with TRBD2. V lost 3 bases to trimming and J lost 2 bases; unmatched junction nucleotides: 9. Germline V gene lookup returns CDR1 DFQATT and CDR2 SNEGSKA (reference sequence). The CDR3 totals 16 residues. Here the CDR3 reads CSASTPASGVTDTQYF. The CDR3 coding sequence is TGCAGTGCTAGTACACCGGCTAGCGGGGTCACAGATACGCAGTATTTT.

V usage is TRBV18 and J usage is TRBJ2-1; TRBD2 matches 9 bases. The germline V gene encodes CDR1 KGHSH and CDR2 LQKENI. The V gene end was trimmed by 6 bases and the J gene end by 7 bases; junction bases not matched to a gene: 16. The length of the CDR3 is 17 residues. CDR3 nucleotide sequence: TGTGCCAGCTCCCTCACAAGGGCTAGCGGGGCACCAAATGAGCAGTTCTTC. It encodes CASSLTRASGAPNEQFF.

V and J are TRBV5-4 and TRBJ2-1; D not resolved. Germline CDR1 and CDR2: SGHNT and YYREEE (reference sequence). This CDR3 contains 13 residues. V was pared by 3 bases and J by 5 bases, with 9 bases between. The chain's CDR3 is CASSWIENNEQFF. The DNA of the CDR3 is TGTGCCAGCAGCTGGATAGAGAACAATGAGCAGTTCTTC.

The CDR3 DNA reads TGTGCCAGCAGCGGCCTAATAGGGTCGGGCAACACCGGGGAGCTGTTTTTT. Its protein is CASSGLIGSGNTGELFF. J is TRBJ2-2 and V is TRBV9, with D unresolved. The V gene's germline CDR1 is SGDLS and CDR2 YYNGEE. V lost 3 bases and J lost 2, with 17 bases in between. This CDR3 region has 17 residues.

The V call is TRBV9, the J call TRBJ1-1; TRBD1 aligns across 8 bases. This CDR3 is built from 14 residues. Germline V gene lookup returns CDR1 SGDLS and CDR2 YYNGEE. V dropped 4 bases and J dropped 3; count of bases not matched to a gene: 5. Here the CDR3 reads CASSTQGADTEAFF. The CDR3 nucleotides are TGTGCCAGCAGCACTCAGGGGGCTGACACTGAAGCTTTCTTT.

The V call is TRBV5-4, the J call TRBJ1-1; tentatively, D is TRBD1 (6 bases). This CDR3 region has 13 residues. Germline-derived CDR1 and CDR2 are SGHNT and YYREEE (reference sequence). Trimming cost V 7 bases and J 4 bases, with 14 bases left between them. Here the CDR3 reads CASGAQGSTEAFF. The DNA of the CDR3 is TGTGCCAGCGGGGCCCAGGGGAGCACTGAAGCTTTCTTT.

The CDR3 region is CASRTLVMSGGADNEQFF. The CDR3 DNA follows: TGTGCCAGCAGAACGCTAGTGATGAGCGGGGGGGCTGACAATGAGCAGTTCTTC. The chain carries TRBV28 and TRBJ2-1, with 10 bases aligning to TRBD2. Trimming took 6 bases from V and 5 from J; bases not matched to a gene: 16. The germline V gene has CDR1 MDHEN and CDR2 SYDVKM. The CDR3 has 18 amino acids.

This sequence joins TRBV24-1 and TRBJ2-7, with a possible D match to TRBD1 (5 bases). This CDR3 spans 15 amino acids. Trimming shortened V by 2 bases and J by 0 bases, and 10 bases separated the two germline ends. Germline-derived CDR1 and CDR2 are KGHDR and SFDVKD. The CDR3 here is CATSDSRTNSYEQYF. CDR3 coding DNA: TGTGCCACCAGTGATTCAAGGACAAACTCCTACGAGCAGTACTTC.

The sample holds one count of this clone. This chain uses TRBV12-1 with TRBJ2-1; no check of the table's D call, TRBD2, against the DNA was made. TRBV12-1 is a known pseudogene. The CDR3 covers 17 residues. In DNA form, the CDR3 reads TGTGCCAGCAGCTTAGAAATTAGCGGGGGCGGCTACAATGAGCAGTTCTTC. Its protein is CASSLEISGGGYNEQFF.

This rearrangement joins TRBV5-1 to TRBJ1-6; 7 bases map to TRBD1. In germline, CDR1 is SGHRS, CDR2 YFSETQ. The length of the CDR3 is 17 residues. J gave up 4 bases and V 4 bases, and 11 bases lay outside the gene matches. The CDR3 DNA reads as TGCGCCAGCAGCCCGGGACAGACCTCCGCTTATAATTCACCCCTCCACTTT. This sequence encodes CASSPGQTSAYNSPLHF.

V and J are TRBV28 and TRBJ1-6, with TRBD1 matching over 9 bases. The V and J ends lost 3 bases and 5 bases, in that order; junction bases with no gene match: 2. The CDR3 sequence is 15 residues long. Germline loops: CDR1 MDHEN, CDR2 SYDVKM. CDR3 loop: CASSFGDRDNSPLHF. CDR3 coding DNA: TGTGCCAGCAGTTTCGGGGACAGGGATAATTCACCCCTCCACTTT.

The CDR3 DNA sequence: TGTGCCAGCAGTGTCCCGCTAAGGGAACAGCCCCAGCATTTT. Residues: CASSVPLREQPQHF. This chain joins TRBV28 and TRBJ1-5; D is undetermined. Trimming shortened V by 5 bases and J by 7 bases, and 15 bases separated the two germline ends. This CDR3 comprises 14 residues. CDR1 and CDR2 from the germline V gene are MDHEN and SYDVKM.

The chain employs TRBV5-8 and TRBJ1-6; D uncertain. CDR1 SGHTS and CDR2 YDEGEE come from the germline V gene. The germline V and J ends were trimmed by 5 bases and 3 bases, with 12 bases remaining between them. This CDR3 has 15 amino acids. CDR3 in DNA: TGTGCCAGCAGTTCTAGGGAGGGCTATAATTCACCCCTCCACTTT. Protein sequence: CASSSREGYNSPLHF. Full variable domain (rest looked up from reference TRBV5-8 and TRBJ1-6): EAGVTQSPTHLIKTRGQQATLRCSPISGHTSVYWYQQALGLGLQFLLWYDEGEERNRGNFPPRFSGRQFPNYSSELNVNALELEDSALYLCASSSREGYNSPLHFGNGTRLTVT.

The CDR3 spells CASSTGTRGLNTEAFF. DNA of the CDR3: TGTGCCAGTAGTACCGGGACGAGGGGACTCAACACTGAAGCTTTCTTT. The chain uses TRBV19 and TRBJ1-1; D might be TRBD1 (5 bases). Trimming left V 4 bases short and J 2 bases short, with 17 bases between. This CDR3 has 16 amino acids. Germline assignment: CDR1 LNHDA and CDR2 SQIVND (reference sequence).

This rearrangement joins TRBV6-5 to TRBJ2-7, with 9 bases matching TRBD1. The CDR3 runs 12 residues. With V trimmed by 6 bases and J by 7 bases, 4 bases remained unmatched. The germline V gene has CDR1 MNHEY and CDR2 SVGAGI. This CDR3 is CASRQGAGEQYF. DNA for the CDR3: TGTGCCAGCAGACAGGGGGCAGGAGAGCAGTACTTC.